This TCR beta chain originates from a study of cytomegalovirus exposure and HLA in healthy donors. Background on the study: Early released data had 80 million or so unique TCRs, all coming from HLA-typed donors. Study outcomes and limitations: Rates of TCR association differed by HLA locus in a later analysis, with DRB1 highest and HLA-C lowest. Researchers reported in a later analysis that a missense DCLRE1C variant was tied to TCR beta V- and J-gene trimming. Overall, roughly 170 TCR beta chains were annotated as cytomegalovirus-associated.

The PCR was carried out with 60 Vbeta primers and 13 Jbeta primers. Profiling relied on immunoSEQ multiplex PCR, and the TCRdb table lists in-frame clones only, not all of them. The repertoire holds roughly 100,000 clones, about 12% seen once, with about 16% in the top ten. CDR3 length: 15 amino acids. Deletions cut 3 bases from V and 8 bases from J, with 22 bases between. The germline gives CDR1 SQVTM, CDR2 ANQGSEA. With regard to this clone: What it recognizes is unknown.

This sequence joins TRBV29-1 and TRBJ1-2, with D possibly being TRBD1 (6 bases). Specimen: PBMCs. The sequence was collected from a man in his forties in good health and CMV-seropositive. The CDR3 here is CSVEPWGHRVRGYTF. CDR3 DNA: TGCAGCGTTGAGCCTTGGGGACATCGAGTAAGGGGCTACACCTTC.